Listed below are T cell receptor beta chains from one sample, sequenced in a study of sequential checkpoint blockade in melanoma. Sequenced by immunoSEQ multiplex PCR; TCRdb stores in-frame clones only, minus some. The table has about 12,000 clones, 65% to 75% seen once. The source was CD8+ T cells sorted from blood (inferred from file names), collected from a patient given nivolumab and ipilimumab in sequence. The receptors come from a human donor with melanoma. Each CDR3 is given with its conserved first and last residue. Fields, in order: V gene, clone size, J gene, CDR3 protein. The size field is filled for only some rows; it gives once, few, many or a size class.

>TRBV7-4|NA|TRBJ2-7
CASREGLSYEQYF
>TRBV7-2|NA|TRBJ2-1
CASSLLAGGYNEQFF
>TRBV9|NA|TRBJ1-1
CASSTTGKENTEAFF
>TRBV5-1|NA|TRBJ1-6
CASSQNQVYNSPLHF
>TRBV4-1|NA|TRBJ1-1
CASSDRDRGWNTEAFF
>TRBV7-8|few|TRBJ1-1
CASSLEWGPGTEAFF
>TRBV9|NA|TRBJ1-5
CASSVDSGLNQPQHF
>TRBV19|NA|TRBJ2-1
CASNLGGGANEQFF
>TRBV19|once|TRBJ1-2
CASSPGTNVRGYTF
>TRBV7-2|NA|TRBJ2-7
CASSLALGLAYEQYF
>TRBV15|NA|TRBJ1-2
CATSRDPSGYGYTF
>TRBV6-1|NA|TRBJ2-7
CASRGSGETYEQYF
>TRBV19|NA|TRBJ2-4
CASSIDDSGKNIQYF
>TRBV19|NA|TRBJ1-1
CASSMGGTEAFF
>TRBV7-8|NA|TRBJ1-1
CASSLTGRDTEAFF
>TRBV9|once|TRBJ2-1
CASSLRLAGSNEQFF
>TRBV6-5|NA|TRBJ1-2
CASRDGVSANYGYTF
>TRBV7-9|NA|TRBJ2-2
CASSLNQGNTGELFF
>TRBV6-6|NA|TRBJ2-7
CASLDSSYEQYF
>TRBV7-9|NA|TRBJ2-5
CALLQGQETQYF
>TRBV7-6|NA|TRBJ2-2
CASSLGRTTGLDNTGELFF
>TRBV15|few|TRBJ1-1
CATAGATEAFF
>TRBV19|NA|TRBJ1-1
CASSPGGAGTEAFF
>TRBV19|NA|TRBJ2-1
CASSIGQPIYNEQFF
>TRBV29-1|NA|TRBJ1-1
CSVLEGATTEAFF
>TRBV4-2|NA|TRBJ2-5
CASSQASGRAGETQYF
>TRBV6-6|NA|TRBJ2-7
CASSYSGQGNEQYF
>TRBV29-1|NA|TRBJ2-7
CSVEGPGQRYEQYF
>TRBV7-7|few|TRBJ2-3
CASSLTGDPTDTQYF
>TRBV29-1|once|TRBJ2-5
CSVSGQGIEETQYF
>TRBV9|NA|TRBJ1-6
CASSVATAGKHSPLHF
>TRBV7-9|few|TRBJ2-7
CASSLGGPIGYYEQYF
>TRBV7-6|NA|TRBJ1-3
CASSPLPAGNTIYF
>TRBV2|NA|TRBJ1-4
CASSEGDSATNEKLFF
>TRBV9|NA|TRBJ2-7
CASSVAGLTYEQYF
>TRBV5-4|NA|TRBJ1-1
CASSSDTLKAEAFF
>TRBV6-5|NA|TRBJ2-1
CASRIRSGSYNEQFF
>TRBV7-9|NA|TRBJ2-1
CASSFNYPNEQFF
>TRBV9|NA|TRBJ1-5
CASSPGQLGNQPQHF
>TRBV4-1|NA|TRBJ1-5
CASSPTGDQPQHF
>TRBV4-3|NA|TRBJ2-3
CASSQDSTSGGQAGTQYF
>TRBV6-1|few|TRBJ2-5
CASKKLVLETQYF
>TRBV19|NA|TRBJ1-5
CASSTGNNQPQHF
>TRBV9|NA|TRBJ2-7
CASSVEGQGYEQHF
>TRBV15|NA|TRBJ1-6
CATSRTGDNSPLHF
>TRBV6-1|few|TRBJ1-5
CASTEQGQPQHF
>TRBV7-8|NA|NA
CASSFPGQAYEQYF
>TRBV19|NA|TRBJ1-2
CASSVIVGVWGYTF
>TRBV6-4|NA|TRBJ2-1
CATSDSLTHDEQFF
>TRBV9|NA|TRBJ1-1
CASSGYRGLNTEAFF
>TRBV7-9|NA|TRBJ2-5
CASSLAVRGIEETQYF
>TRBV4-1|NA|TRBJ1-1
CASSFTGGEAFF
>TRBV5-7|few|TRBJ1-5
CASSLSGNSQPQHF
>TRBV2|NA|TRBJ2-5
CASSESNSHQETQYF